Given below is one T cell receptor (beta chain) in context. Antigen: not known. This entry belongs to a study of a mutant IDH1 vaccine in newly diagnosed glioma. Overall study context: Vaccinations, eight in total, occurred in weeks 1, 3, 5, 7, 11, 15, 19, 23. Earlier therapy was either radiotherapy, temozolomide, or both, and most got both.

Time point indicated: week 5, during vaccination. In every dose of vaccine, 300 ug of mutant IDH1 20-mer peptide was given alongside topical imiquimod. Sequencing used immunoSEQ multiplex PCR; TCRdb keeps in-frame clones, though not all of them. The sample lists roughly 54,000 clones; around 80% were seen once. Trimming left V 0 bases short and J 0 bases short, with 9 bases between. The CDR3 runs 15 residues. CDR1 and CDR2 (germline): SGHRS, YFSETQ. The chain carries TRBV5-1 and TRBJ1-1; D remains unclear. The TCR sequence derives from a man aged 30 to 39 with glioma. Source: PBMCs, taken from a glioma patient whose treatment included an IDH1 peptide vaccine. The CDR3, as DNA: TGCGCCAGCAGCTTGGATTCGGGCATGAACACTGAAGCTTTCTTT. Protein: CASSLDSGMNTEAFF.